This T cell receptor beta chain appears in the sequencing data of a study of regulatory T cells in long-lasting Graves disease. This clonotype has just a few counts. Time point defined: newly diagnosed GD, antithyroid drugs for less than 3 months. PBMC RNA served as the TCR library source. The CDR3 totals 17 residues. The germline V gene has CDR1 MDHEN and CDR2 SYDVKM. J was trimmed by 6 bases and V by 3 bases; bases with no gene match: 13. In building TCR beta libraries, iRepertoire HTBI primers were used together with Arm-PCR of CDR3 regions. TCRdb re-analysed the multiplex PCR reads in MiXCR, keeping a single row per CDR3 protein. This sample yields a few hundred thousand distinct CDR3 sequences, of which about a sixth are seen a single time; around 27% belongs to the top ten. These records were also assigned to another study, of T cells in Graves' hyperthyroidism and ophthalmopathy. From that paper: A lack of ophthalmopathy progression within 18 months defined stable Graves' hyperthyroidism. Those patients with uncontrolled infection, other autoimmune disease, pregnancy or lactation were excluded. The HTBI primer set was used in a first-round RT-PCR of the TCR CDR3. Patients with ophthalmopathy were separated from those with stable hyperthyroidism by a 13 V-J model.

The sequencing used peripheral blood mononuclear cells (PBMCs), collected at new diagnosis, from a patient treated with antithyroid drugs. This rearrangement joins TRBV28 to TRBJ1-5, with 8 bases that match TRBD1. The sequence was obtained from a man aged 35-49 years with Graves disease. The CDR3 is CASSFGVGRGLFQPQHF. CDR3 nucleotide sequence: TGTGCCAGCAGTTTTGGGGTTGGCAGGGGGCTTTTTCAGCCCCAGCATTTT.